The rows below give T cell receptor beta chains drawn from one sample of a study of T cell repertoires in cytomegalovirus infection. TCRdb itself ran the reads through MiXCR, one entry per CDR3 protein. The sample has 510,000 or so distinct CDR3 sequences, more than 25% seen once. The specimen was PBMCs. The receptors here all came from a human donor in good health (CMV status not recorded). Some clones in this sample may be carry-over from other donors' samples. Both conserved end residues are part of each CDR3. A D gene is named only where the DNA matches it firmly. Only part of the rows carry a size: once, few, many, or a class if the clone is expanded.

NA	TRBV27	TRBD2	TRBJ2-1	CARRTSGPFNEQFF	TGTGCCAGAAGGACTAGCGGGCCATTTAATGAGCAGTTCTTC
few	TRBV12-3/TRBV12-4	NA	TRBJ2-3	CASSRSISTDTQYF	TGTGCCAGCAGTCGAAGCATTAGCACAGATACGCAGTATTTT
NA	TRBV10-3	TRBD2	TRBJ2-1	CAISSFSGWLREQFF	TGTGCCATCAGCTCCTTTAGCGGGTGGTTGCGTGAGCAGTTCTTC
NA	TRBV19	NA	TRBJ2-5	CASRSPGGETQYF	TGTGCCAGTAGGTCTCCGGGTGGCGAGACCCAGTACTTC
few	TRBV5-1	NA	TRBJ2-4	CASSFGVSNIQYF	TGCGCCAGCAGCTTCGGAGTCTCAAACATTCAGTACTTC
few	TRBV7-6	NA	TRBJ1-3	CASSLLPPASSGNTIYF	TGTGCCAGCAGCTTACTCCCGCCCGCCAGCTCTGGAAACACCATATATTTT
NA	TRBV29-1	NA	TRBJ1-5	CSVVWGFEPQHF	TGCAGCGTTGTGTGGGGGTTTGAGCCCCAGCATTTT
many	TRBV7-2	NA	TRBJ2-3	CASSLGLYTDTQYF	TGTGCCAGCAGCTTGGGACTTTACACAGATACGCAGTATTTT
NA	TRBV30	NA	TRBJ2-3	CAWSVGGDTQYF	TGTGCCTGGAGTGTCGGAGGAGATACGCAGTATTTT
NA	TRBV29-1	NA	TRBJ2-6	CSVETPGANVLTF	TGCAGCGTTGAGACCCCTGGGGCCAACGTCCTGACTTTC
few	TRBV12-5	TRBD2	TRBJ2-1	CASGDSSGSSYNEQFF	TGTGCTAGTGGTGACTCTAGCGGAAGCTCCTACAATGAGCAGTTCTTC
many	TRBV7-6	TRBD1	TRBJ1-1	CASSRQGVNTEAFF	TGTGCCAGCAGCCGACAGGGCGTGAACACTGAAGCTTTCTTT
few	TRBV27	NA	TRBJ2-7	CASSLVPGRPYEQYF	TGTGCCAGCAGCTTAGTCCCAGGGCGACCCTACGAGCAGTACTTC
NA	TRBV24-1	NA	TRBJ1-2	CATSDSRQAPNYGYTF	TGTGCCACCAGTGATTCCCGGCAGGCTCCTAACTATGGCTACACCTTC
NA	TRBV19	NA	TRBJ1-5	CATEDGNQPQHF	TGTGCCACCGAGGATGGCAATCAGCCCCAGCATTTT
NA	TRBV6-5	NA	TRBJ1-1	CASSYAGEGEAFF	TGTGCCAGCAGTTATGCAGGGGAAGGTGAAGCTTTCTTT
NA	TRBV28	TRBD1	TRBJ2-7	CASSTDRVTYEQYF	TGTGCCAGCAGCACCGACAGGGTGACCTACGAGCAGTACTTC